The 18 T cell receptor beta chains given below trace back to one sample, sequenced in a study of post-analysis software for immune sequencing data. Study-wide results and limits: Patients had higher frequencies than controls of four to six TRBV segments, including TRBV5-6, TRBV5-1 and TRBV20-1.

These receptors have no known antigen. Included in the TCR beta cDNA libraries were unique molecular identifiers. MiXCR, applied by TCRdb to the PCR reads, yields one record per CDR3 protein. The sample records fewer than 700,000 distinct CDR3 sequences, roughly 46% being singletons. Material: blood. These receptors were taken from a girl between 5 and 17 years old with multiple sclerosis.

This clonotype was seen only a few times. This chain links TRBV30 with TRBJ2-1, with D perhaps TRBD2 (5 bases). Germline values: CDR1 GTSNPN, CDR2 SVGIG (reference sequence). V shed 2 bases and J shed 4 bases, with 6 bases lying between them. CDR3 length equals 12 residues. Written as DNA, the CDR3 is TGTGCCTGGAGTCGGGGATACAATGAGCAGTTCTTC. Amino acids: CAWSRGYNEQFF.

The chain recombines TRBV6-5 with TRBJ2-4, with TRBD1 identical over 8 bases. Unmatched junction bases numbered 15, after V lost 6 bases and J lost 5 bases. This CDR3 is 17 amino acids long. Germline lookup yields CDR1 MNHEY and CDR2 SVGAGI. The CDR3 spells CASSASGDRSFQNIQYF. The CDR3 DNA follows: TGTGCCAGCAGCGCCTCCGGGGACAGGTCTTTCCAAAACATTCAGTACTTC.

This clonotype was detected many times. CDR3 in DNA: TGCAGCGCTACAGACCTAAGCGGGGGCAAAAACATTCAGTACTTC. Translated, it gives CSATDLSGGKNIQYF. The V call is TRBV29-1, the J call TRBJ2-4; 8 bases map to TRBD2. The V gene end was trimmed by 7 bases and the J gene end by 3 bases; junction bases not matched to a gene: 11. The CDR3 totals 15 residues. Germline V lookup: CDR1 SQVTM, CDR2 ANQGSEA. The full variable domain, completed using reference TRBV29-1 and TRBJ2-4, is SAVISQKPSRDICQRGTSLTIQCQVDSQVTMMFWYRQQPGQSLTLIATANQGSEATYESGFVIDKFPISRPNLTFSTLTVSNMSPEDSSIYLCSATDLSGGKNIQYFGAGTRLSVL.

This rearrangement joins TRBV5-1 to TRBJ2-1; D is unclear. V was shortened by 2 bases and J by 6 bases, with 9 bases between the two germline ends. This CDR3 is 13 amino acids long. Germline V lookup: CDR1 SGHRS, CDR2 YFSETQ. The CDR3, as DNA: TGCGCCAGCAGCTTCGACCCGAGCAATGAGCAGTTCTTC. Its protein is CASSFDPSNEQFF.

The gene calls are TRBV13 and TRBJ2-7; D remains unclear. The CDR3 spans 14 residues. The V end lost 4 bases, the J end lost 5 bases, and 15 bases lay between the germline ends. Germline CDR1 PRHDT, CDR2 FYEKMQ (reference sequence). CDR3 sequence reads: CASSSGRRYHEQYF. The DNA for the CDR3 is TGTGCCAGCAGCTCGGGCAGGCGATACCACGAGCAGTACTTC. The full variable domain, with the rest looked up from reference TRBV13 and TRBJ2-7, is AAGVIQSPRHLIKEKRETATLKCYPIPRHDTVYWYQQGPGQDPQFLISFYEKMQSDKGSIPDRFSAQQFSDYHSELNMSSLELGDSALYFCASSSGRRYHEQYFGPGTRLTVT.

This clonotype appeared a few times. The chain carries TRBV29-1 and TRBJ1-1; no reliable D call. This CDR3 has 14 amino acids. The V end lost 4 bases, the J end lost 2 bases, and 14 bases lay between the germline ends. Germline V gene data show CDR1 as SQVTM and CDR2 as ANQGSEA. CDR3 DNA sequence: TGCAGCGTTGCCAATTTAGCAGACAACACTGAAGCTTTCTTT. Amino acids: CSVANLADNTEAFF.

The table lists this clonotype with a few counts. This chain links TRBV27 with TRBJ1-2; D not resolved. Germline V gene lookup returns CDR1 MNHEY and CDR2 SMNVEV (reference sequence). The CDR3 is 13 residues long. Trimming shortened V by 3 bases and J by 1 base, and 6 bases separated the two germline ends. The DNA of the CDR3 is TGTGCCAGCAGTTTCAACAGTAACTATGGCTACACCTTC. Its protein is CASSFNSNYGYTF.

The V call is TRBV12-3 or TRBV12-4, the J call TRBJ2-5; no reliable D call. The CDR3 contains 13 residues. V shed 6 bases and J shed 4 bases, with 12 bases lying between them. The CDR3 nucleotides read TGTGCCAGCAGCCCCCGGTTTAGAGAGACCCAGTACTTC. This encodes CASSPRFRETQYF.

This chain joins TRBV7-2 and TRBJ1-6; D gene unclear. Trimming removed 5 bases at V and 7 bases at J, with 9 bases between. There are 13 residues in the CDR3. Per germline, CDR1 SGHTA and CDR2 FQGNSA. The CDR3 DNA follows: TGTGCCAGCAGCACGATTTCCAATTCACCCCTCCACTTT. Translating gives CASSTISNSPLHF.

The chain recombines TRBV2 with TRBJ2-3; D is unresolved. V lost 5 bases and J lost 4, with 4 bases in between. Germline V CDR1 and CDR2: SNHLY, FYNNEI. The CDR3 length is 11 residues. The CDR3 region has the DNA TGTGCCAGCAGTCGGCCAGATACGCAGTATTTT. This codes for CASSRPDTQYF. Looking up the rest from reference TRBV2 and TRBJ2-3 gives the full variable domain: EPEVTQTPSHQVTQMGQEVILRCVPISNHLYFYWYRQILGQKVEFLVSFYNNEISEKSEIFDDQFSVERPDGSNFTLKIRSTKLEDSAMYFCASSRPDTQYFGPGTRLTVL.

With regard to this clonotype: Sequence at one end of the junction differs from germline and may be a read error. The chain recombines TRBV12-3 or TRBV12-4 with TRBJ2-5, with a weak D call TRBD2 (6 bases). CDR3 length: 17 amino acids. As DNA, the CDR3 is TGCGCCAGCAGTTTCGGGTTAGCGGAGGGCTTGGGGGAGACCCAGTACTTC. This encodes CASSFGLAEGLGETQYF.

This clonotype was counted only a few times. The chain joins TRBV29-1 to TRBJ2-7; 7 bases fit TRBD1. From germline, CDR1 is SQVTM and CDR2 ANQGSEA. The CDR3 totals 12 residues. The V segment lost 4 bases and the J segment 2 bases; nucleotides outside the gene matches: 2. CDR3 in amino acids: CSVAGQTYEQYF. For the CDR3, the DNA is TGCAGCGTTGCGGGACAGACCTACGAGCAGTACTTC.

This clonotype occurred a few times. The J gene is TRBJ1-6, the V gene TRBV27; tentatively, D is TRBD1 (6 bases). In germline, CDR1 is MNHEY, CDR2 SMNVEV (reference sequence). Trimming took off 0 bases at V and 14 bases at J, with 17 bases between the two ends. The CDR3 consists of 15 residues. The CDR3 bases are TGTGCCAGCAGTTTATCGATCCCCACACAGGGCGCCCTCCACTTT. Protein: CASSLSIPTQGALHF.

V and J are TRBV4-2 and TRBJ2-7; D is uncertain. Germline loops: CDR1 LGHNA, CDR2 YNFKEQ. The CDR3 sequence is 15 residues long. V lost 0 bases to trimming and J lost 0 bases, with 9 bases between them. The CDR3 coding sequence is TGTGCCAGCAGCCAAGATCCGGCTAGCTCCTACGAGCAGTACTTC. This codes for CASSQDPASSYEQYF.

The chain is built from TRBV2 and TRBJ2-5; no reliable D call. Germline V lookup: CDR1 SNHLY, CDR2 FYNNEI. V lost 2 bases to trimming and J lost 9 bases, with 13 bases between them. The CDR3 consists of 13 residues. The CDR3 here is CASSELPSSAQYF. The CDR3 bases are TGTGCCAGCAGTGAATTGCCGTCCTCGGCCCAGTACTTC.

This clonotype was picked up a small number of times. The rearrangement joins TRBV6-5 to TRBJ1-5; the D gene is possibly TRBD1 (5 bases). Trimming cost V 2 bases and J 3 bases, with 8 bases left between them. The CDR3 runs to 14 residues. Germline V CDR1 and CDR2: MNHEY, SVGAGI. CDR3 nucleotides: TGTGCCAGCAGTTACAGGGGTCTCAATCAGCCCCAGCATTTT. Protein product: CASSYRGLNQPQHF.

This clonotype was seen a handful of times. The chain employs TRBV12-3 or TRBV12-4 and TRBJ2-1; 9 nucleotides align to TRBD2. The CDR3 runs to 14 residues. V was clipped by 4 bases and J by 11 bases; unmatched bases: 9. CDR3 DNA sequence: TGTGCCAGCAGTTCCTTCGGACTAGCGATAAAGCAGTTCTTC. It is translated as CASSSFGLAIKQFF.

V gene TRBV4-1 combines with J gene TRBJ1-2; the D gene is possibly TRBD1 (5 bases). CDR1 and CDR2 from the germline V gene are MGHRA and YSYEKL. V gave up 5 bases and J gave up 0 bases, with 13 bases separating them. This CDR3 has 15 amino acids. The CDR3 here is CASSYETAANYGYTF. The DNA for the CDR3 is TGCGCCAGCAGCTATGAGACAGCAGCTAACTATGGCTACACCTTC.